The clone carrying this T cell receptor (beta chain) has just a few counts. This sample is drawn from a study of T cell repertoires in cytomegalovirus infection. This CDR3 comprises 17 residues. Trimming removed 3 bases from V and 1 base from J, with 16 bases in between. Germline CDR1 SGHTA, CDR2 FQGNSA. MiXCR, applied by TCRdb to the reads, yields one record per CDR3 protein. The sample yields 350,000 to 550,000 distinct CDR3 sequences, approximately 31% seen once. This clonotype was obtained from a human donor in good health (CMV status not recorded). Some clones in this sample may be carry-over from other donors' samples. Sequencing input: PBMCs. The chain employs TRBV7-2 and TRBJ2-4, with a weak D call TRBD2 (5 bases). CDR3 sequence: CASSFPSRGSAKNIQYF. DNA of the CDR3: TGTGCCAGCAGCTTCCCGAGTCGGGGTTCGGCCAAAAACATTCAGTACTTC.